The following is a T cell receptor (beta chain) sequence with its context. The antigen is unknown. This record belongs to a study of cytomegalovirus exposure and HLA in healthy donors. General study points: TCR beta V- and J-gene trimming, according to a later analysis, was linked to a missense DCLRE1C variant. Earlier results showed most TCR beta V segments being productive about 90% or about 30% of the time. Many donors shared some public TCRs, even though most TCR sequences were rare.

Use of 60 Vbeta and 13 Jbeta primers characterized the PCR. The method was immunoSEQ multiplex PCR; TCRdb's version includes in-frame clones alone and lacks a portion of them. The sample yields around 150,000 clones, about 75% seen once. CDR1 and CDR2 (germline): MNHEY, SMNVEV (reference sequence). V was clipped by 5 bases and J by 9 bases, with 26 bases between them. The CDR3 is 16 residues long. The clonotype originates from a man aged 18 to 29 in good health and CMV-seropositive. The sequenced material came from PBMCs. This rearrangement joins TRBV27 to TRBJ2-7, with a possible D match to TRBD2 (6 bases). CDR3: CASSPVIRGFNTRQYF. The CDR3, as DNA: TGTGCCAGCAGTCCAGTAATACGGGGGTTTAATACAAGGCAGTACTTC.